One and the same sample provided the 6 T cell receptor beta chains below, sequenced in a study of T cell changes during pregnancy in multiple sclerosis (dated by TCRdb to the late 2010s). Libraries were constructed by the immunoSEQ multiplex PCR assay. The table comes from immuneACCESS by way of TCRdb, which keeps in-frame sequences with V and J called. Part of the clones is missing from these tables; in studies checked, under half for an unresolved V gene and the rest for unknown reasons. A total of 55,000 to 80,000 clones appear in this sample, under 90% of them only once. The top ten constitute over 7.5% of the sample. Sequenced here: peripheral blood, sampled after pregnancy. The receptors here all came from a female donor in good health, enrolled as a control in a pregnancy study.

V usage is TRBV27 and J usage is TRBJ1-5; no reliable D call. This CDR3 contains 16 residues. Trimming cost V 2 bases and J 0 bases, with 11 bases left between them. Germline V gene lookup returns CDR1 MNHEY and CDR2 SMNVEV (reference sequence). The CDR3 region is CASSLGSGYSNQPQHF. CDR3 nucleotides: TGTGCCAGCAGTTTAGGGTCGGGGTATAGCAATCAGCCCCAGCATTTT.

This chain joins TRBV11-2 and TRBJ1-2, with D possibly matching TRBD1 (5 bases). This CDR3 is built from 14 residues. Per the germline V gene, CDR1 is SGHAT and CDR2 is FQNNGV. Trimming cost V 0 bases and J 8 bases, with 13 bases left between them. The CDR3 DNA is TGTGCCAGCAGCTTAGATCTAGGGGCGGGAGGCTACACCTTC. This translates into CASSLDLGAGGYTF.

V usage is TRBV30 and J usage is TRBJ2-2, with TRBD1 matching 9 bases. After removal of 3 bases from V and 8 bases from J, the junction contained 4 bases not matched to a gene. Germline V gene data show CDR1 as GTSNPN and CDR2 as SVGIG (reference sequence). The CDR3 is 13 amino acids. CDR3 nucleotide sequence: TGTGCCTGGAGGGGACAGGGTCAGGGGGAGCTGTTTTTT. As protein: CAWRGQGQGELFF.

The rearrangement links TRBV5-4 to TRBJ2-7, with D maybe TRBD2 (5 bases). The CDR3 is made up of 13 amino acids. Deletions cut 4 bases from V and 6 bases from J, with 14 bases between. The germline CDR1 and CDR2 sequences are SGHNT and YYREEE (reference sequence). DNA for the CDR3: TGTGCCAGCAGCCGCCCTGGGAGTGGCGAGCAGTACTTC. Protein product: CASSRPGSGEQYF.

The genes are TRBV7-9 and TRBJ1-2; TRBD1 matches 7 bases. The J segment lost 6 bases and the V segment lost 5 bases, leaving 3 bases of the junction unmatched. Per germline, CDR1 SEHNR and CDR2 FQNEAQ (reference sequence). The CDR3 sequence is 12 residues long. CDR3 in DNA: TGTGCCAGCAGCCCTCAGGGGGATGGCTACACCTTC. Protein product: CASSPQGDGYTF.

The rearrangement joins TRBV5-6 to TRBJ1-2; 9 nucleotides align to TRBD1. CDR1 and CDR2 (germline): SGHDT, YYEEEE. V lost 6 bases, J lost 2 bases, and 5 bases stayed unmatched. The CDR3 has 14 amino acids. CDR3 residues: CASTRDRENYGYTF. The CDR3, as DNA: TGTGCCAGCACCCGGGACAGGGAGAACTATGGCTACACCTTC.